This T cell receptor (beta chain) was retrieved from a study of blood T cells in healthy people across ages. Study-wide background: With template switching, about one barcoded beta molecule was captured per two T cells.

The germline CDR1 and CDR2 sequences are SGHTA and FQGNSA. This CDR3 has 16 residues. J was trimmed by 2 bases and V by 3 bases; bases with no gene match: 7. This clonotype has only a few counts. The target antigen is unknown. Overall study results and limits: Significant beta diversity loss was already apparent by age approximately 36, declining roughly linearly.

Next came a second PCR, run for about 6 to 12 cycles, which used a sample-barcoded 5' primer along with a J-beta primer mix. From the 5' RACE reads, TCRdb called clonotypes with MiXCR, one entry per CDR3 protein. The sample shows around 850,000 distinct CDR3 sequences, roughly 34% of them seen only once. The sequencing sample was made of blood. The J gene is TRBJ1-1, the V gene TRBV7-2, with 9 bases fitting TRBD1. The receptor comes from a young man in good health. CDR3 DNA sequence: TGTGCCAGCAGCTTGTCTCCGGGACAGGGAAACACTGAAGCTTTCTTT. Protein product: CASSLSPGQGNTEAFF.